The 14 T cell receptor beta chains given below trace back to one sample, sequenced in a study of shared clonotypes between healthy human individuals. The repertoire was sequenced with immunoSEQ multiplex PCR; TCRdb's copy has only in-frame clones and lacks some. The table has 2 million to 3 million clones, more than 85% seen once. Sample: naive CD4+ T cells from PBMCs. Specified subset: CD45RA+ positively selected. Receptors were obtained from a man aged 18 to 30 in good health. Some clones in this sample may be carry-over from other donors' samples.

The V gene is TRBV16, the J gene TRBJ1-4, with D unresolved. The CDR3 totals 15 residues. V shed 4 bases and J shed 0 bases, with 9 bases lying between them. The germline V gene encodes CDR1 KGHSY and CDR2 FQNENV. CDR3 DNA sequence: TGTGCCAGCAGCCGTCAACTTGCAACTAATGAAAAACTGTTTTTT. Residues: CASSRQLATNEKLFF.

The V and J genes are TRBV29-1 and TRBJ2-4; D is possibly TRBD1 (6 bases). The V end lost 6 bases, the J end lost 9 bases, and 15 bases lay between the germline ends. Germline lookup yields CDR1 SQVTM and CDR2 ANQGSEA. CDR3 length: 12 residues. The CDR3 sequence is CSVAQGTGIQYF. Here the CDR3 DNA reads TGCAGCGTAGCCCAGGGGACGGGCATTCAGTACTTC.

The V gene is TRBV5-4, the J gene TRBJ2-5; 9 nucleotides match TRBD2. The CDR3 spans 15 residues. Losses at the gene ends were 4 bases for V and 0 bases for J; bases not matched to a gene: 4. Per the germline V gene, CDR1 is SGHNT and CDR2 is YYREEE (reference sequence). The CDR3 nucleotides read TGTGCCAGCAGCCAACTAGCGGGCTACCAAGAGACCCAGTACTTC. It codes for CASSQLAGYQETQYF.

J is TRBJ1-3 and V is TRBV28; D might be TRBD1 (5 bases). Germline CDR1 reads MDHEN; CDR2 reads SYDVKM. V shed 8 bases and J shed 0 bases, with 11 bases lying between them. The CDR3 runs to 14 residues. In DNA form, the CDR3 reads TGTGCCAGCGTAAATGGGGCCTCTGGAAACACCATATATTTT. Translation gives CASVNGASGNTIYF.

The count of this clone is one. In the same sample, other DNA sequences code for this CDR3. This chain joins TRBV5-1 and TRBJ1-3; D is ambiguous. V was pared by 0 bases and J by 1 base, with 5 bases between. This CDR3 spans 14 amino acids. CDR1 is SGHRS and CDR2 is YFSETQ in the germline V gene. The CDR3 loop reads CASSLAESGNTIYF. DNA for the CDR3: TGCGCCAGCAGCTTGGCGGAATCTGGAAACACCATATATTTT.

A remark on this clone: The same CDR3 can be traced to other DNA sequences in this sample. This chain joins TRBV7-9 and TRBJ1-1; D ambiguous. V lost 5 bases, J lost 4 bases, and 8 bases lay in between. Germline assignment: CDR1 SEHNR and CDR2 FQNEAQ (reference sequence). The length of the CDR3 is 12 residues. CDR3: CASSPLGTEAFF. CDR3 in DNA: TGTGCCAGCAGCCCGTTGGGCACTGAAGCTTTCTTT.

The CDR3 loop is CASLIPSYRDTQYF. The CDR3 bases are TGTGCCAGCCTGATACCCTCATATCGAGATACGCAGTATTTT. The chain uses TRBV6-4 and TRBJ2-3; D call uncertain. Trimming stripped 8 bases from V and 5 bases from J, with 17 bases between. The CDR3 runs to 14 residues. From germline, CDR1 is MRHNA and CDR2 SNTAGT.

The V call is TRBV7-7, the J call TRBJ2-1; the match to TRBD2 covers 9 bases. The CDR3 loop spans 15 amino acids. Germline V gives CDR1 SSHAT, CDR2 FNYEAQ (reference sequence). The V and J ends lost 5 bases and 7 bases, in that order; junction bases with no gene match: 9. The CDR3 region is CASSLTSGGGNEQFF. The CDR3 DNA follows: TGTGCCAGCAGCCTGACTAGCGGTGGTGGGAATGAGCAGTTCTTC. The variable domain in full, with the rest retrieved from reference TRBV7-7 and TRBJ2-1, is GAGVSQSPRYKVTKRGQDVTLRCDPISSHATLYWYQQALGQGPEFLTYFNYEAQPDKSGLPSDRFSAERPEGSISTLTIQRTEQRDSAMYRCASSLTSGGGNEQFFGPGTRLTVL.

The rearrangement links TRBV13 to TRBJ2-5, with D unclear. Trimming took off 3 bases at V and 2 bases at J, with 13 bases between the two ends. The germline V gene encodes CDR1 PRHDT and CDR2 FYEKMQ (reference sequence). The CDR3 is 15 residues long. In DNA form, the CDR3 reads TGTGCCAGCAGCTTTTCCCGTCGCCAGCAAGAGACCCAGTACTTC. The encoded protein is CASSFSRRQQETQYF.

V usage is TRBV5-1 and J usage is TRBJ2-2, with D perhaps TRBD1 (6 bases). The CDR3 has 15 amino acids. CDR1 is SGHRS, CDR2 YFSETQ, per germline. The ends were cut back, 4 bases at V and 0 bases at J, with 10 bases in the middle. CDR3 sequence reads: CASSARTANTGELFF. The DNA of the CDR3 is TGCGCCAGCAGCGCCCGGACAGCGAACACCGGGGAGCTGTTTTTT.

For this clone: The sample carries other DNA sequences with the same CDR3. This rearrangement joins TRBV9 to TRBJ2-7; perhaps TRBD2 as D (6 bases). Germline loops: CDR1 SGDLS, CDR2 YYNGEE. The CDR3 has 14 residues. The V end lost 1 base, the J end lost 2 bases, and 10 bases lay between the germline ends. CDR3 region: CASSVSSGTYEQYF. The CDR3, as DNA: TGTGCCAGCAGCGTAAGTAGCGGCACCTACGAGCAGTACTTC.

The V call is TRBV15, the J call TRBJ2-7, with D perhaps TRBD2 (5 bases). Trimming took off 0 bases at V and 11 bases at J, with 11 bases between the two ends. The CDR3 loop spans 12 amino acids. Germline CDR1 reads LNHNV; CDR2 reads YYDKDF (reference sequence). The chain's CDR3 is CATSRDGTSKYF. CDR3 in DNA: TGTGCCACCAGCAGAGATGGTACTAGTAAGTACTTC.

This rearrangement joins TRBV28 to TRBJ2-7; TRBD2 might be the D (5 bases). Germline V CDR1 and CDR2: MDHEN, SYDVKM. This CDR3 comprises 12 residues. Trimming removed 4 bases at V and 2 bases at J, with 6 bases between. The CDR3 nucleotides read TGTGCCAGCAGTTACGGGACCTACGAGCAGTACTTC. Its protein product is CASSYGTYEQYF. Complete variable domain (other parts from reference TRBV28 and TRBJ2-7): DVKVTQSSRYLVKRTGEKVFLECVQDMDHENMFWYRQDPGLGLRLIYFSYDVKMKEKGDIPEGYSVSREKKERFSLILESASTNQTSMYLCASSYGTYEQYFGPGTRLTVT.

CDR3 in amino acids: CASSFRETTQYF. Written as DNA, the CDR3 is TGTGCCAGCAGTTTTAGAGAAACGACCCAGTACTTC. The rearrangement links TRBV28 to TRBJ2-5, with D unclear. Per germline, CDR1 MDHEN and CDR2 SYDVKM. Between the trimmed V and J ends, which lost 3 bases and 7 bases, there was a span of 9 bases. The length of the CDR3 is 12 residues.